This T cell receptor (beta chain) was recorded in a study of identifying expanded T cells in peripheral blood. Study results and caveats: Approximately 2-week clone count variance significantly increased as total template count grew.

Profiling relied on immunoSEQ multiplex PCR, and the TCRdb table lists in-frame clones only, not all of them. Of 75,000 to 95,000 clones listed, roughly 84% are singletons. CDR1 is KGHSH, CDR2 LQKENI, per germline. This CDR3 spans 14 amino acids. V was shortened by 3 bases and J by 6 bases, with 15 bases between the two germline ends. On this clone itself: Antigen unknown.

The TCR was taken from a person aged 18 to 69 in good health. The V gene is TRBV18, the J gene TRBJ2-7; no firm D call. Source material: blood. CDR3 sequence reads: CASSPPGPPGEQYF. CDR3 nucleotide sequence: TGTGCCAGCTCACCTCCTGGCCCGCCCGGCGAGCAGTACTTC.